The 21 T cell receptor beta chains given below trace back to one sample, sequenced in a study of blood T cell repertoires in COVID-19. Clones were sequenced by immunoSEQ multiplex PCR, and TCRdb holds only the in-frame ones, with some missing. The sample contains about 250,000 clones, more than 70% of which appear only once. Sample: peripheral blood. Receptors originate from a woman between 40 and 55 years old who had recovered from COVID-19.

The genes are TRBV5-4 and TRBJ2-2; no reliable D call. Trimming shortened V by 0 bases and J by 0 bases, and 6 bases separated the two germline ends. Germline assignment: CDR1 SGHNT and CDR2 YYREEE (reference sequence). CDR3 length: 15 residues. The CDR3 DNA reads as TGTGCCAGCAGCTTGGGAGGCACGAACACCGGGGAGCTGTTTTTT. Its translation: CASSLGGTNTGELFF. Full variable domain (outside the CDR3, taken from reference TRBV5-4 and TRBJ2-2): ETGVTQSPTHLIKTRGQQVTLRCSSQSGHNTVSWYQQALGQGPQFIFQYYREEENGRGNFPPRFSGLQFPNYSSELNVNALELDDSALYLCASSLGGTNTGELFFGEGSRLTVL.

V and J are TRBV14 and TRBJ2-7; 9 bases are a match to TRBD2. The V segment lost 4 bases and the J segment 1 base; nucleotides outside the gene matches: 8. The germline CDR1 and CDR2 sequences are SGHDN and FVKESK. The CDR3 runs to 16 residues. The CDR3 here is CASSRAGTSKSYEQYF. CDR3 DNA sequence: TGTGCCAGCAGCCGGGCCGGGACTAGCAAGTCCTACGAGCAGTACTTC.

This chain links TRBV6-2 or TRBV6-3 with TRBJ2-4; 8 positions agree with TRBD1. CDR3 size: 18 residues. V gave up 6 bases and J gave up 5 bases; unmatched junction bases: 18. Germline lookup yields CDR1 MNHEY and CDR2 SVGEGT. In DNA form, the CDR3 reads TGTGCCAGCAGCTCCATCTGGGGACCGGGACAGGTCCAAAACATTCAGTACTTC. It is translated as CASSSIWGPGQVQNIQYF.

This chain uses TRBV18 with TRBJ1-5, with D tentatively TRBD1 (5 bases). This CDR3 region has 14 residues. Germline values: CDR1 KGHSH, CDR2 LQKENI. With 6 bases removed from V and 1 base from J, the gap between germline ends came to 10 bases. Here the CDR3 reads CASSHQGSNQPQHF. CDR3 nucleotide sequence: TGTGCCAGCTCTCATCAGGGAAGCAATCAGCCCCAGCATTTT.

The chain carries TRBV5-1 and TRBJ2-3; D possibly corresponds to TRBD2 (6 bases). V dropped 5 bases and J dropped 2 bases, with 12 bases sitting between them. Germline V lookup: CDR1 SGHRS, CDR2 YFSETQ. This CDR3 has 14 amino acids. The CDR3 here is CASRDGLPTDTQYF. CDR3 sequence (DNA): TGCGCCAGCAGGGATGGACTACCCACAGATACGCAGTATTTT.

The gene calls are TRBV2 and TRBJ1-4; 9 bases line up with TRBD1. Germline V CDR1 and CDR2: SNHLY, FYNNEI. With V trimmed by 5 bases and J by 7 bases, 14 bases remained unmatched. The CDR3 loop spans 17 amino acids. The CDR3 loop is CASSPGQGIPGGEKLFF. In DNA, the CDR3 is TGTGCCAGCAGTCCGGGACAGGGCATCCCGGGGGGTGAAAAACTGTTTTTT.

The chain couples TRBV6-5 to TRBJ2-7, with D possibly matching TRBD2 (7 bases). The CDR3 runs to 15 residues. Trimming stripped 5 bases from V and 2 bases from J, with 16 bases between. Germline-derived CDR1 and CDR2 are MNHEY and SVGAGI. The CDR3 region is CASSPAGAPTYEQYF. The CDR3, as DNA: TGTGCCAGCAGTCCCGCGGGGGCCCCTACCTACGAGCAGTACTTC.

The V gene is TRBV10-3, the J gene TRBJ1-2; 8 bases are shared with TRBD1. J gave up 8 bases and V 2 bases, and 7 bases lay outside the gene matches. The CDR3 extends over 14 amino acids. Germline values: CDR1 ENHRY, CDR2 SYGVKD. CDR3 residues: CAISEGQGLRGYTF. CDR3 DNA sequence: TGTGCCATCAGTGAGGGACAGGGCCTGAGGGGCTACACCTTC.

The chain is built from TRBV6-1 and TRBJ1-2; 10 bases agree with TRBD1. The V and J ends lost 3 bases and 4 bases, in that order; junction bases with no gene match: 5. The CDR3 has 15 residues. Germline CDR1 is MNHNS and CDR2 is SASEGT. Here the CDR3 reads CASSEGQGPLYGYTF. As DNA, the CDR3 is TGTGCCAGCAGTGAGGGACAGGGGCCCCTCTATGGCTACACCTTC.

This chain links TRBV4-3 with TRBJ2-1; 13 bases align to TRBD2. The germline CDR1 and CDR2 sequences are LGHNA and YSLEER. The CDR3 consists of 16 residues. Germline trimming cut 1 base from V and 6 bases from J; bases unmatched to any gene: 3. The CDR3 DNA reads TGCGCCAGCAGCCAAGGGAGGACTAGCGGGAGCAATGAGCAGTTCTTC. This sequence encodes CASSQGRTSGSNEQFF.

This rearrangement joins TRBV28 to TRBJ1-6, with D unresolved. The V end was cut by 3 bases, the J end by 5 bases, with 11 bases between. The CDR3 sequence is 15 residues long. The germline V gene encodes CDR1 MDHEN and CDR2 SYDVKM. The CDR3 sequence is CASSFRETNNSPLHF. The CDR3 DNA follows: TGTGCCAGCAGTTTTAGAGAAACCAATAATTCACCCCTCCACTTT.

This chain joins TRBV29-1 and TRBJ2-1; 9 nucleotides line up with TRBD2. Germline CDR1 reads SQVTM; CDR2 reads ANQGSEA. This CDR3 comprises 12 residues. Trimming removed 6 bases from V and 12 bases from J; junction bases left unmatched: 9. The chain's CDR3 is CSVYNSGRAQFF. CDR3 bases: TGCAGCGTCTACAATAGCGGGAGAGCGCAGTTCTTC.

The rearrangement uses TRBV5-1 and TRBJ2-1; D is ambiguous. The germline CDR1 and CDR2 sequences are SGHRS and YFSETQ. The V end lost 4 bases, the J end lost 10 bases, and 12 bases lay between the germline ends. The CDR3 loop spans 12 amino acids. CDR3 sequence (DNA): TGCGCCAGCAGCCTGACTCATCAAGAGCAGTTCTTC. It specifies CASSLTHQEQFF. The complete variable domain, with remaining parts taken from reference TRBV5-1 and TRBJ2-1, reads KAGVTQTPRYLIKTRGQQVTLSCSPISGHRSVSWYQQTPGQGLQFLFEYFSETQRNKGNFPGRFSGRQFSNSRSEMNVSTLELGDSALYLCASSLTHQEQFFGPGTRLTVL.

The CDR3 reads CASRTSGGTEQYF. CDR3 sequence (DNA): TGTGCCAGCAGGACTAGCGGGGGGACTGAGCAGTACTTC. The chain uses TRBV27 and TRBJ2-7; 13 nucleotides line up with TRBD2. Germline loops: CDR1 MNHEY, CDR2 SMNVEV (reference sequence). The CDR3 contains 13 residues. Trimming took 6 bases from V and 7 from J; bases not matched to a gene: 3.

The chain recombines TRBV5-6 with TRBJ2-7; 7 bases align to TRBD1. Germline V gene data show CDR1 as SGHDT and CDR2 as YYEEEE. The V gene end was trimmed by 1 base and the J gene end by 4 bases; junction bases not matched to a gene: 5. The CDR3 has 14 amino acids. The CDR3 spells CASSLTGTEYEQYF. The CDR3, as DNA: TGTGCCAGCAGCTTGACCGGGACAGAGTACGAGCAGTACTTC. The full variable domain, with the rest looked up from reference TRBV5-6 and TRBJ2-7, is DAGVTQSPTHLIKTRGQQVTLRCSPKSGHDTVSWYQQALGQGPQFIFQYYEEEERQRGNFPDRFSGHQFPNYSSELNVNALLLGDSALYLCASSLTGTEYEQYFGPGTRLTVT.

The CDR3 region is CASSGIVVAGGGFPEEQYF. In DNA, the CDR3 is TGTGCCAGCAGTGGGATAGTGGTAGCGGGAGGAGGGTTCCCTGAGGAGCAGTACTTC. The rearrangement links TRBV2 to TRBJ2-7; 10 positions match TRBD2. V shed 4 bases, J shed 7 bases, and the junction held 22 bases outside the gene matches. The CDR3 covers 19 residues. Germline lookup yields CDR1 SNHLY and CDR2 FYNNEI.

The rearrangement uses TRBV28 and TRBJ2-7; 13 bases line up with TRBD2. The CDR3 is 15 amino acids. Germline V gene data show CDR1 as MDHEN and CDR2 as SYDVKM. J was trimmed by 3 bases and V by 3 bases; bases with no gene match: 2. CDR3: CASSFGLAGVYEQYF. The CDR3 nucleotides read TGTGCCAGCAGTTTCGGACTAGCGGGAGTCTACGAGCAGTACTTC. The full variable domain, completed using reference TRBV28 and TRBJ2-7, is DVKVTQSSRYLVKRTGEKVFLECVQDMDHENMFWYRQDPGLGLRLIYFSYDVKMKEKGDIPEGYSVSREKKERFSLILESASTNQTSMYLCASSFGLAGVYEQYFGPGTRLTVT.

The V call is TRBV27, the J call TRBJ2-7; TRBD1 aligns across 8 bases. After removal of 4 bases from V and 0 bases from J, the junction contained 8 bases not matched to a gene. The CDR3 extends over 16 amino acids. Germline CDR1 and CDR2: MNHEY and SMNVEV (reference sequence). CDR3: CASSSSPGQGSYEQYF. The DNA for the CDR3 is TGTGCCAGCAGTTCAAGCCCCGGACAGGGCTCCTACGAGCAGTACTTC.

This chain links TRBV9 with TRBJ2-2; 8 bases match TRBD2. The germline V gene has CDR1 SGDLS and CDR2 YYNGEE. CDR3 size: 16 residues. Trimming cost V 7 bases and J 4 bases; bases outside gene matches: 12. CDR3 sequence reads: CASGPQAGEITGELFF. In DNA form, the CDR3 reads TGTGCCAGCGGCCCTCAAGCGGGGGAGATCACCGGGGAGCTGTTTTTT.

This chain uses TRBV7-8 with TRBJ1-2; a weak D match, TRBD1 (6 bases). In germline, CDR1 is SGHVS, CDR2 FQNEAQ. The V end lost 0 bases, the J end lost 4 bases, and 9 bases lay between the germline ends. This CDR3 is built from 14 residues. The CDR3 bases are TGTGCCAGCAGCTTAGCCCGGGACACCTATGGCTACACCTTC. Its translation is CASSLARDTYGYTF. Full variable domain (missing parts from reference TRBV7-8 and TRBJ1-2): GAGVSQSPRYKVAKRGQDVALRCDPISGHVSLFWYQQALGQGPEFLTYFQNEAQLDKSGLPSDRFFAERPEGSVSTLKIQRTQQEDSAVYLCASSLARDTYGYTFGSGTRLTVV.

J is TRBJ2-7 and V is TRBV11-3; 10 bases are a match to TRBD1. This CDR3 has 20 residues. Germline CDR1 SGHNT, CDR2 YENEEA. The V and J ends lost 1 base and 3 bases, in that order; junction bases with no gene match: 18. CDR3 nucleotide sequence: TGTGCCAGCAGCTTAGCTCCGGACAGGGGGAGGGGATTATCGGTCTACGAGCAGTACTTC. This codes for CASSLAPDRGRGLSVYEQYF.